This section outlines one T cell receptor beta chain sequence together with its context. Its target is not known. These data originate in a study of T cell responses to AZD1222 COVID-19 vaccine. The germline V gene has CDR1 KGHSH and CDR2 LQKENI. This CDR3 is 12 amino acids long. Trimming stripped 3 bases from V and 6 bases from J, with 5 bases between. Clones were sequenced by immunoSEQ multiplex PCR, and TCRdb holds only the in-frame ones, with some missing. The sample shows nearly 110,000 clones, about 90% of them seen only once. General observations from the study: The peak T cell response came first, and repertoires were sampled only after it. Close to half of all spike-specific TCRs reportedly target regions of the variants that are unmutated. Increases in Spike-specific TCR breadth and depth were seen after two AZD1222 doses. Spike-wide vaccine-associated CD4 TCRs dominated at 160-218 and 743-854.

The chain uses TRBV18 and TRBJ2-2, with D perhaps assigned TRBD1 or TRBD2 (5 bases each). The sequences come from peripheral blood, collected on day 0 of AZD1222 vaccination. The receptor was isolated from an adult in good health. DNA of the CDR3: TGTGCCAGCTCACCGGGGGCCGGGGAGCTGTTTTTT. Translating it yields CASSPGAGELFF.